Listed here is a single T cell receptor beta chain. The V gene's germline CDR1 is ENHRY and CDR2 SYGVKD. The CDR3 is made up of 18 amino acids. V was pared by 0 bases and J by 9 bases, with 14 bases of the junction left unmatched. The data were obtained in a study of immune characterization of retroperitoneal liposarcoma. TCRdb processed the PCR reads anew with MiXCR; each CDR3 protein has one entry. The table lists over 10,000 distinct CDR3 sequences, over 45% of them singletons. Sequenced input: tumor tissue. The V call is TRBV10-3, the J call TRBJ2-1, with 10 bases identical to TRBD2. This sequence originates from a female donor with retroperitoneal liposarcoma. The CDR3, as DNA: TGTGCCATCAGTGAGTCGGAGGGACTAGCGAGGAAAGCGGGTGAGCAGTTCTTC. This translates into CAISESEGLARKAGEQFF.